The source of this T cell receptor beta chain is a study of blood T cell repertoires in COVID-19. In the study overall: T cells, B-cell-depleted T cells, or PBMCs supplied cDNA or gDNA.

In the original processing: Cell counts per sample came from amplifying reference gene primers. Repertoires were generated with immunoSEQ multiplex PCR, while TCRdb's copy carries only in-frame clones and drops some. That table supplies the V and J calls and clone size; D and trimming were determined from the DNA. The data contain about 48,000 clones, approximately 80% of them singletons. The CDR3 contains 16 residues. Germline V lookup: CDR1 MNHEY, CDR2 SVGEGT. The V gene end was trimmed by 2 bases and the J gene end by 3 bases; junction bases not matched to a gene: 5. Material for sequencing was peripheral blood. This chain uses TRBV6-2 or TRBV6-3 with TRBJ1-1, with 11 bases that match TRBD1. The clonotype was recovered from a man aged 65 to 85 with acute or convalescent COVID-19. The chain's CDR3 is CASSYRTGGAHTEAFF. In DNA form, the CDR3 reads TGTGCCAGCAGTTACCGGACAGGGGGCGCGCACACTGAAGCTTTCTTT.